This T cell receptor beta chain stems from a study of beta chain features in type 1 diabetes. Whole-study results and caveats: Researchers report that Type 1 diabetes patients had moderately but significantly shorter TCRB CDR3s across all four CD4+ subsets. Highly expressing activated T cells could be over-counted with a cDNA template.

From germline, CDR1 is SGHRS and CDR2 YFSETQ. Trimming took 3 bases from V and 2 from J; bases not matched to a gene: 6. The CDR3 has 15 amino acids. This clone has a handful of counts. Its antigen is unidentified. cDNA synthesis used the whole RNA isolate, giving expressed TCRB sequences. Sequencing was performed with immunoSEQ multiplex PCR; in TCRdb, only in-frame clones are kept and a portion is missing. The data hold 350,000 to 400,000 clones, with roughly 12% observed a single time. The V call is TRBV5-1, the J call TRBJ2-7; TRBD2 matches 9 bases. The receptor comes from a woman aged 18-30 years with type 1 diabetes. The specimen was naive CD4+ T cells from blood. CDR3 region: CASSSSLAGTYEQYF. CDR3 DNA sequence: TGCGCCAGCAGCTCGTCGCTAGCGGGAACCTACGAGCAGTACTTC. Drawing the rest from reference TRBV5-1 and TRBJ2-7, the complete variable domain is KAGVTQTPRYLIKTRGQQVTLSCSPISGHRSVSWYQQTPGQGLQFLFEYFSETQRNKGNFPGRFSGRQFSNSRSEMNVSTLELGDSALYLCASSSSLAGTYEQYFGPGTRLTVT.